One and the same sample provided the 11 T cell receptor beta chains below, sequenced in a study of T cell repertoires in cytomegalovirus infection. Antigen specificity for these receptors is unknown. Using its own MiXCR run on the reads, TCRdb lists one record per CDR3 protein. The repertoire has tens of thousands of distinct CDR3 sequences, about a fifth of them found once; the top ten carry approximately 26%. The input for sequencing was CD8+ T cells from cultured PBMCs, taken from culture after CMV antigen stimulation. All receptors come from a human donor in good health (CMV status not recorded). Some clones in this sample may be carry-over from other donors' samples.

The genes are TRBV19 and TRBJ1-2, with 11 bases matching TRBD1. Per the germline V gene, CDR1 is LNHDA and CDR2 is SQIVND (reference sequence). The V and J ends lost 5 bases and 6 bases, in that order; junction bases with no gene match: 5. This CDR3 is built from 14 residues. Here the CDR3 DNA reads TGTGCCAGTAGTTCATCGGGACAGGGGGATGGCTACACCTTC. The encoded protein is CASSSSGQGDGYTF.

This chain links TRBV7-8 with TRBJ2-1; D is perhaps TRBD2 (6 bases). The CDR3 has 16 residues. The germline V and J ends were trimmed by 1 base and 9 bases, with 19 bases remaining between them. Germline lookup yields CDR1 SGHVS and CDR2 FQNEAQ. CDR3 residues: CASSLVLAGRRREQFF. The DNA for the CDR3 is TGTGCCAGCAGCTTAGTACTGGCAGGGAGGAGGCGTGAGCAGTTCTTC.

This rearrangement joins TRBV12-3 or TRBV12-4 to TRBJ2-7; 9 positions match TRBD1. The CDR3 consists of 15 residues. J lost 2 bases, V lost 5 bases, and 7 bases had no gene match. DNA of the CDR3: TGTGCCAGCAGTCCTCGGACAGGGGAGGCCTACGAGCAGTACTTC. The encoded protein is CASSPRTGEAYEQYF.

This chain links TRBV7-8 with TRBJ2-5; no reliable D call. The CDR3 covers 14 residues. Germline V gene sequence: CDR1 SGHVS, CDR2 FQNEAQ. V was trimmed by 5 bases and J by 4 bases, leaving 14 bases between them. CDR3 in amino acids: CASSPLLFGETQYF. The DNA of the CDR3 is TGTGCCAGCAGCCCACTTCTCTTCGGAGAGACCCAGTACTTC.

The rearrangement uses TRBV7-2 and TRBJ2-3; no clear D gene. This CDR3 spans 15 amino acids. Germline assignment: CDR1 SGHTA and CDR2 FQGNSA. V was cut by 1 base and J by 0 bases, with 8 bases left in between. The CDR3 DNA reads TGTGCCAGCAGCTTAGTACTGTCAAGCACAGATACGCAGTATTTT. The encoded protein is CASSLVLSSTDTQYF.

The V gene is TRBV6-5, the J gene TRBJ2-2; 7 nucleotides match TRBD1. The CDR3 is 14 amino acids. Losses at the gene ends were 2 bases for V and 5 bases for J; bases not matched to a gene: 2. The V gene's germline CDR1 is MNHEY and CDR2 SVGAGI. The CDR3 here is CASSYNRGTGELFF. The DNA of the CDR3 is TGTGCCAGCAGTTACAACAGGGGTACCGGGGAGCTGTTTTTT.

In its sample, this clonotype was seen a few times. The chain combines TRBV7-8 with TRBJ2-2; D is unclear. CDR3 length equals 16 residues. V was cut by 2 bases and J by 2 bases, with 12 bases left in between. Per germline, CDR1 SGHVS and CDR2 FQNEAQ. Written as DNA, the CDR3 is TGTGCCAGCAGCTTATTAAGGGCTCCTAACACCGGGGAGCTGTTTTTT. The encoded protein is CASSLLRAPNTGELFF.

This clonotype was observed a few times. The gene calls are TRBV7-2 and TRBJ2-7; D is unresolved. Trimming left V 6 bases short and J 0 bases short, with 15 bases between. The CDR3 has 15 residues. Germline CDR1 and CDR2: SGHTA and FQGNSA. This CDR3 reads CASRYGRFASYEQYF. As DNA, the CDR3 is TGTGCCAGCAGGTATGGGCGGTTCGCCTCCTACGAGCAGTACTTC.

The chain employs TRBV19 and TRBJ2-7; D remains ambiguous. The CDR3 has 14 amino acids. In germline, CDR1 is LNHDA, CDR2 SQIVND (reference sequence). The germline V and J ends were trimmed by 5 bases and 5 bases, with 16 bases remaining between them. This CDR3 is CASSARGAADEQYF. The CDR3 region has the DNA TGTGCCAGTAGTGCGAGAGGAGCAGCCGACGAGCAGTACTTC.

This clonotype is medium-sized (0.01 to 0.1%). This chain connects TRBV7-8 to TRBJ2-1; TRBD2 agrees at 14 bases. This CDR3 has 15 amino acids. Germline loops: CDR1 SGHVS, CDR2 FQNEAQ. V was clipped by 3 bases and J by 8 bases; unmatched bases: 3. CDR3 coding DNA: TGTGCCAGCAGCTTGACTAGCGGGGGGGGCTATGAGCAGTTCTTC. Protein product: CASSLTSGGGYEQFF. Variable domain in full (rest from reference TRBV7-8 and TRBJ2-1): GAGVSQSPRYKVAKRGQDVALRCDPISGHVSLFWYQQALGQGPEFLTYFQNEAQLDKSGLPSDRFFAERPEGSVSTLKIQRTQQEDSAVYLCASSLTSGGGYEQFFGPGTRLTVL.

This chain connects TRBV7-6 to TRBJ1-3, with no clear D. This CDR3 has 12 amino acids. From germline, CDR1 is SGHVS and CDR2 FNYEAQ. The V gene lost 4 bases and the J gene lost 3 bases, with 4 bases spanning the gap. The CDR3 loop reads CASSWNGNTIYF. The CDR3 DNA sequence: TGTGCCAGCAGCTGGAATGGAAACACCATATATTTT.